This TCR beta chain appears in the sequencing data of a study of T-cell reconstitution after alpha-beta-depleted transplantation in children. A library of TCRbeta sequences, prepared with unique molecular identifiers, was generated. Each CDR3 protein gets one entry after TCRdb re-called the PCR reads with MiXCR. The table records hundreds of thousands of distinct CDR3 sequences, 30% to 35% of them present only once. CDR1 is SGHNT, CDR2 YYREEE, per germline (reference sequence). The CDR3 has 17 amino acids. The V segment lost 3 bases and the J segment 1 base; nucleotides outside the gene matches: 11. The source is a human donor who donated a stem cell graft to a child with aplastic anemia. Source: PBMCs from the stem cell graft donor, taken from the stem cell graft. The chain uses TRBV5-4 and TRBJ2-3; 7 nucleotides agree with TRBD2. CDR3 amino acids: CASSSSVGLAGTDTQYF. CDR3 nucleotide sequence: TGTGCCAGCAGCTCCTCGGTGGGGCTAGCGGGCACAGATACGCAGTATTTT.